The clone carrying this T cell receptor beta chain was observed once. Time point defined: patch test 2, 6 weeks after DPC sensitization. As to treatment: therapeutic diphenylcyclopropenone sensitization with weekly scalp DPC. This specimen belongs to a study of human T cells and chemical hapten exposure. TCRdb passed the RACE reads through MiXCR, listing each CDR3 protein once. Of roughly 140,000 distinct CDR3 sequences listed, approximately 12% are singletons. This CDR3 spans 14 amino acids. V lost 6 bases and J 5 bases, leaving 15 bases between the germline ends. The germline gives CDR1 SNHLY, CDR2 FYNNEI.

The chain has TRBV2 and TRBJ2-3, with a possible D match to TRBD2 (6 bases). This sequence was found in a woman aged 50 to 60 with alopecia areata. Some clones in this sample may be carry-over from other donors' samples. This specimen consisted of whole blood, obtained in connection with sensitization to the hapten diphenylcyclopropenone (DPC). DNA of the CDR3: TGTGCCAGCAGGGTATTGCGGGGAGTAGATACGCAGTATTTT. As protein: CASRVLRGVDTQYF.